This TCR beta chain stems from a study of blood T cell repertoires in COVID-19. Study details: The study drew acute and convalescent COVID-19 samples from the United States, Italy and Spain. T cells, B-cell-depleted T cells, or PBMCs provided the cDNA or gDNA that served as material.

V dropped 5 bases and J dropped 8; count of bases not matched to a gene: 11. The CDR3 covers 15 residues. Germline V gene lookup returns CDR1 SGHVS and CDR2 FQNEAQ. This clone has a handful of counts. In the source study's methods: Amplified reference gene primers provided the basis for estimating nucleated cell counts. TCRdb's table, derived via immunoSEQ multiplex PCR, lists solely in-frame clones and lacks some. V and J calls and clone size are copied from that table; D and trimming were computed from the DNA. The table records approximately 210,000 clones, about four fifths of them present only once. Those who participated ranged in age from about 18 to 89 years and resided in some 24 US areas.

The origin of this receptor is a woman between 45 and 65 years old with acute COVID-19. V gene TRBV7-8 combines with J gene TRBJ2-1; 8 bases are shared with TRBD2. The sample taken for sequencing was PBMCs or T cells enriched from blood (not recorded which). The CDR3 DNA reads TGTGCCAGCAGCCGTTTGTCGGGAGGGCCTCATGAGCAGTTCTTC. As protein: CASSRLSGGPHEQFF.